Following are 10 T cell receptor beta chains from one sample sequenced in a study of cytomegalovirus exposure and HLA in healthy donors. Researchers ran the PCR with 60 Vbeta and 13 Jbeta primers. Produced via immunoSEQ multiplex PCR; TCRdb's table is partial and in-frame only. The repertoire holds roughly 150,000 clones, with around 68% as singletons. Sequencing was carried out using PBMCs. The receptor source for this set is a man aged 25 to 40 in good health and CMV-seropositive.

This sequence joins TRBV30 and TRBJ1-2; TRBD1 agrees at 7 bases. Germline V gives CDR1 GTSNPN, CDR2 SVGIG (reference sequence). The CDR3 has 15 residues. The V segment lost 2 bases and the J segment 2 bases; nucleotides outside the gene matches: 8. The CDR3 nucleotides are TGTGCCTGGAGTCTACAGGGGAAAGGGAACTATGGCTACACCTTC. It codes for CAWSLQGKGNYGYTF.

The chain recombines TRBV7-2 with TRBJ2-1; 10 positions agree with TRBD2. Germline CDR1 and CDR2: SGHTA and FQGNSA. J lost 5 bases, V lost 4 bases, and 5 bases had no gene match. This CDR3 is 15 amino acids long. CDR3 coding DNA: TGTGCCAGCAGCTCCAAACTAGCGGGGAACAATGAGCAGTTCTTC. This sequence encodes CASSSKLAGNNEQFF.

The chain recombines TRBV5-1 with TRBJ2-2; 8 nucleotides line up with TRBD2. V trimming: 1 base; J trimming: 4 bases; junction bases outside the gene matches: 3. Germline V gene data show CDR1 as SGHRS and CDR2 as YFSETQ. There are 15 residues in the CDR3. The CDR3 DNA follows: TGCGCCAGCAGCTTGCGGGAGGGCGGCACCGGGGAGCTGTTTTTT. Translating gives CASSLREGGTGELFF.

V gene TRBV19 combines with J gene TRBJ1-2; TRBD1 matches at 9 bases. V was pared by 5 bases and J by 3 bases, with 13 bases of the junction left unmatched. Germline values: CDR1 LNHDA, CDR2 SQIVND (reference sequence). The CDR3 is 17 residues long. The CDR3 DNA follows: TGTGCCAGTAGTCCTGGGACAGGGAACCTACTATACTATGGCTACACCTTC. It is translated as CASSPGTGNLLYYGYTF.

CDR3 nucleotides: TGTGCCAGCTCGGGGGGCCCTTCCTACAATGAGCAGTTCTTC. Translated, it gives CASSGGPSYNEQFF. The chain links TRBV19 to TRBJ2-1; a possible D gene is TRBD2 (7 bases). The CDR3 has 14 residues. Germline-derived CDR1 and CDR2 are LNHDA and SQIVND (reference sequence). Trimming stripped 9 bases from V and 1 base from J, with 13 bases between.

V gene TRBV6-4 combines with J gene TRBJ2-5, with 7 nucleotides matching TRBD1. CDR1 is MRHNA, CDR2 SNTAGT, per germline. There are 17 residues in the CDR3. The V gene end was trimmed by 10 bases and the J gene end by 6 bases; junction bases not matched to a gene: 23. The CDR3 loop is CATTWTRDSRETKTQYF. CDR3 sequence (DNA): TGTGCCACCACCTGGACCCGGGACAGCCGTGAGACCAAGACCCAGTACTTC.

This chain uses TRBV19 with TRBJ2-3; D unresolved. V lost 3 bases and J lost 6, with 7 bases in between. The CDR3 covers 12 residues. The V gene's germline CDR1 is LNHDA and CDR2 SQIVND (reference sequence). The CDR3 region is CASSIKFDTQYF. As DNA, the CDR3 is TGTGCCAGTAGTATTAAATTTGATACGCAGTATTTT.

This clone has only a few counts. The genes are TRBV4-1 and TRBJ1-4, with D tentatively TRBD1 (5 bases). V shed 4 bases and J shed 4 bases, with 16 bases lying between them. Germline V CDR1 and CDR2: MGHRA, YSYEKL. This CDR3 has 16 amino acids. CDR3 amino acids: CASSRDGGTLNEKLFF. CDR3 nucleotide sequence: TGCGCCAGCAGCCGAGATGGGGGGACCCTTAATGAAAAACTGTTTTTT.

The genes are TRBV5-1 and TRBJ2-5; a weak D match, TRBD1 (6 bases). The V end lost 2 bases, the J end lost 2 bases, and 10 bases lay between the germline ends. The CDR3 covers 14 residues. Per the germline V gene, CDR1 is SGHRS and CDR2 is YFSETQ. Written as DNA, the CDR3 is TGCGCCAGCAGCTTTGGACAGAGACAAGAGACCCAGTACTTC. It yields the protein CASSFGQRQETQYF.

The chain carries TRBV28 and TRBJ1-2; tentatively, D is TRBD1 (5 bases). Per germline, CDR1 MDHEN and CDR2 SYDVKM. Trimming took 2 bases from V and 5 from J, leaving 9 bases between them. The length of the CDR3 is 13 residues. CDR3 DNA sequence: TGTGCCAGCAGTTTAGCTGGGGGGTATGGCTACACCTTC. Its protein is CASSLAGGYGYTF.